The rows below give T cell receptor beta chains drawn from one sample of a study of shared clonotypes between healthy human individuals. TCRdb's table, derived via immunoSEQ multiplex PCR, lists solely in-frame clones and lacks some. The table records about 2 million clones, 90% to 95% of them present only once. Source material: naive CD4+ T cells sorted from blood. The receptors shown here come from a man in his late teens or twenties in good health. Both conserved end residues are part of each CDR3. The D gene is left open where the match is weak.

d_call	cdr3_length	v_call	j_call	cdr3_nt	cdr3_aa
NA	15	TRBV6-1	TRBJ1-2	TGTGCCAGCACCGAGGGGCAGCATGGAGCATATGGCTACACCTTC	CASTEGQHGAYGYTF
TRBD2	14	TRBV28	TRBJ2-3	TGTGCCAGCCTAGCTAGCGGGGGTTACGATACGCAGTATTTT	CASLASGGYDTQYF
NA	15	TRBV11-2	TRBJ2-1	TGTGCCAGCAGCGCCGTTGTGGGAGGTTTTAATGAGCAGTTCTTC	CASSAVVGGFNEQFF
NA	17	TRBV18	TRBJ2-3	TGTGCCAGCTCACCACCGAGAAGCGGTCCTAGCACAGATACGCAGTATTTT	CASSPPRSGPSTDTQYF
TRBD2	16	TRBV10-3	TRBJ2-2	TGTGCCATCAGTATTGGACTAGCGGGAAAGGCCGGGGAGCTGTTTTTT	CAISIGLAGKAGELFF
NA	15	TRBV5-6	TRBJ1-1	TGTGCCAGCAGCTTTAAGGGACATGTGGACACTGAAGCTTTCTTT	CASSFKGHVDTEAFF
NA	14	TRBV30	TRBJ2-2	TGTGCCTGGGGCCCTGGTCGAGCACCCGGGGAGCTGTTTTTT	CAWGPGRAPGELFF
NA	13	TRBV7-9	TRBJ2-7	TGTGCCAGCAGCTTATTATCGTTCGAGGAGCAGTACTTC	CASSLLSFEEQYF
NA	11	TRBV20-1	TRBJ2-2	TGCAGTGCTAGCGGCCCGGGACAGCTGTTTTTT	CSASGPGQLFF
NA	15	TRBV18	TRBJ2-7	TGTGCCAGCTCACCACCCAATCCAGGGGTCCACGAGCAGTACTTC	CASSPPNPGVHEQYF
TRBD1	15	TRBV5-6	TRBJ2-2	TGTGCCAGCAGCTTCCGGGACAGGGGATTCGGGGAGCTGTTTTTT	CASSFRDRGFGELFF
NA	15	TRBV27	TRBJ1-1	TGTGCCAGTGCCGACCCGGGCTGGATGAACACTGAAGCTTTCTTT	CASADPGWMNTEAFF
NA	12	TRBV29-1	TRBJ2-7	TGCAGCGTAGACTCGGACGGGTACGAGCAGTACTTC	CSVDSDGYEQYF
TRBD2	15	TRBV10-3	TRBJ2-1	TGTGCCATCAGTGAGTCTATAGCGGGAGACAATGAGCAGTTCTTC	CAISESIAGDNEQFF
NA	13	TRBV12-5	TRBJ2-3	TGTGCTAGTGGTTCCCCCGGACCATTCGCGCAGTATTTT	CASGSPGPFAQYF
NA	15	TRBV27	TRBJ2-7	TGTGCCAGCAGTTTGGATCCGGGACACTCCTACGAGCAGTACTTC	CASSLDPGHSYEQYF